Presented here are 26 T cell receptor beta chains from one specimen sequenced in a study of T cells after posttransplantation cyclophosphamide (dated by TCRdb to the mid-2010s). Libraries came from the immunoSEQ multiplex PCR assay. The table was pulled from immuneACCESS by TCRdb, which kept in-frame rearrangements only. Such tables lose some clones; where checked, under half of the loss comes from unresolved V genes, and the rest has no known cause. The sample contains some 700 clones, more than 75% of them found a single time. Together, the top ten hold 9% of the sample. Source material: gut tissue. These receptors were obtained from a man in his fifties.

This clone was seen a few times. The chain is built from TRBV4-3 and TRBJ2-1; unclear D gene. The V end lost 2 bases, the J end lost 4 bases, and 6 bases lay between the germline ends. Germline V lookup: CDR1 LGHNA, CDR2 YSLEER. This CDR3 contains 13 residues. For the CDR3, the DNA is TGCGCCAGCAGCCAAACAGAATACAATGAGCAGTTCTTC. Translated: CASSQTEYNEQFF.

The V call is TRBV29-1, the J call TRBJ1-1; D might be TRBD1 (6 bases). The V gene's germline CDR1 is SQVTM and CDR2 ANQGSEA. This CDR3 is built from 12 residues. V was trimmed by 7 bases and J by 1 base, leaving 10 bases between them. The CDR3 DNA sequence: TGCAGCGGCAGGGGCAGGAACACTGAAGCTTTCTTT. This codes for CSGRGRNTEAFF.

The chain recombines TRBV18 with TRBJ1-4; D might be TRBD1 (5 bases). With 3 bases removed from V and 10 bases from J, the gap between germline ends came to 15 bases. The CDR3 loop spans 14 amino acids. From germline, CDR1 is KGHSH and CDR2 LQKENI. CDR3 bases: TGTGCCAGCTCACCGGGAGGGGCGCAAAGAAAACTGTTTTTT. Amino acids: CASSPGGAQRKLFF.

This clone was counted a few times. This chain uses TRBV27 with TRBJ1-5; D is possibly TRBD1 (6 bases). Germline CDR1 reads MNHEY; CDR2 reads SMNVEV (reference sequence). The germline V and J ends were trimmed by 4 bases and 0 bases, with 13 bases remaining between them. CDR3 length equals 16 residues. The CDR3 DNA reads TGTGCCAGCAGTTCCCCGGACAGAAGTAGCAATCAGCCCCAGCATTTT. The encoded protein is CASSSPDRSSNQPQHF.

The CDR3 spells CASKLPGQNYGYTF. The DNA for the CDR3 is TGTGCCAGCAAACTCCCGGGACAGAACTATGGCTACACCTTC. The J gene is TRBJ1-2, the V gene TRBV28; 7 bases align to TRBD1. J was trimmed by 2 bases and V by 7 bases; bases with no gene match: 7. CDR1 is MDHEN and CDR2 is SYDVKM in the germline V gene. This CDR3 spans 14 amino acids.

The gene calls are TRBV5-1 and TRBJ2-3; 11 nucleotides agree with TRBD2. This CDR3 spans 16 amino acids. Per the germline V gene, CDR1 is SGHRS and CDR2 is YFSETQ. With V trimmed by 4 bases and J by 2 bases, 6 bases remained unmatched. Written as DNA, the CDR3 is TGCGCCAGCAGCCCCGTAGCGGGGGGGCTCACAGATACGCAGTATTTT. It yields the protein CASSPVAGGLTDTQYF.

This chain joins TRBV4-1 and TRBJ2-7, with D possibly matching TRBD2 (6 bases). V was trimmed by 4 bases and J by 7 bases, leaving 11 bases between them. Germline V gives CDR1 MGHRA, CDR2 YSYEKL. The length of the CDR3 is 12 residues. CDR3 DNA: TGCGCCAGCAGCCTCGGGGGTGGGGAGCAGTACTTC. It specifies CASSLGGGEQYF.

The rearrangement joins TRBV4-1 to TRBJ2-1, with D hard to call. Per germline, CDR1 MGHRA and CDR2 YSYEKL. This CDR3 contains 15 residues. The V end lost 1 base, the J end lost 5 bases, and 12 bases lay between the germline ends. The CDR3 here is CASSQAYGAHNEQFF. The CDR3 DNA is TGCGCCAGCAGCCAAGCTTATGGAGCTCACAATGAGCAGTTCTTC.

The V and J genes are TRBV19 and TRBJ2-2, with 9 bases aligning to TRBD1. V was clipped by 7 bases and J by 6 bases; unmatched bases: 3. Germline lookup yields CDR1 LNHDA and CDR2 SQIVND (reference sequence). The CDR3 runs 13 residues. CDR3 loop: CASTRQGAGELFF. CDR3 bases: TGTGCCAGTACCCGACAGGGGGCCGGGGAGCTGTTTTTT.

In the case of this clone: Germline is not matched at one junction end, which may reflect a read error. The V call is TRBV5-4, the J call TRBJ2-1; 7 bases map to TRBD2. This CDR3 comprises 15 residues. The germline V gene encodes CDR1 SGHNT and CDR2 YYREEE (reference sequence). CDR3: CASSLDGLSGRGLLF. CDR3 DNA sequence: TGTGCCAGCAGCTTGGACGGCCTATCCGGGCGGGGGTTGCTCTTC. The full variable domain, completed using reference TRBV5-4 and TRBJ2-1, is ETGVTQSPTHLIKTRGQQVTLRCSSQSGHNTVSWYQQALGQGPQFIFQYYREEENGRGNFPPRFSGLQFPNYSSELNVNALELDDSALYLCASSLDGLSGRGLLFGPGTRLTVL.

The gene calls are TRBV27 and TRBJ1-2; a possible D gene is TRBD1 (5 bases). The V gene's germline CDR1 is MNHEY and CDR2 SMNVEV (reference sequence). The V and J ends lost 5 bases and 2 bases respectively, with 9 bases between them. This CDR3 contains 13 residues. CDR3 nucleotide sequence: TGTGCCAGCAGTAGGGGCATGAACTATGGCTACACCTTC. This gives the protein CASSRGMNYGYTF.

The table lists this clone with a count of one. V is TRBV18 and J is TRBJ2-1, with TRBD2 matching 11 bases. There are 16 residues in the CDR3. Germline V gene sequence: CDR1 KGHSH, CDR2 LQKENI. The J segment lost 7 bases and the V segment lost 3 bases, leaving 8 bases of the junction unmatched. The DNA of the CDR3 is TGTGCCAGCTCACCCCTTAGCGGGAGGGCCGGGAATGAGCAGTTCTTC. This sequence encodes CASSPLSGRAGNEQFF.

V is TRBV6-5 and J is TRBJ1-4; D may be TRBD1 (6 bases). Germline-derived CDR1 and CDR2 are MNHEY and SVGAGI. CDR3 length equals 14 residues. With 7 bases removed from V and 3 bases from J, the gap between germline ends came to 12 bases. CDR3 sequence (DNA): TGTGCCAGCACCTTAGACAGGTCTAATGAAAAACTGTTTTTT. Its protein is CASTLDRSNEKLFF.

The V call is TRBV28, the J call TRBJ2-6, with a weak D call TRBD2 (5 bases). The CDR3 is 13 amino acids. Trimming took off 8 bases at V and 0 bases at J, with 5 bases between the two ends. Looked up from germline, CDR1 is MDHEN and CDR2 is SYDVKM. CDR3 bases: TGTGCCAGCGAGGGCTCTGGGGCCAACGTCCTGACTTTC. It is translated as CASEGSGANVLTF.

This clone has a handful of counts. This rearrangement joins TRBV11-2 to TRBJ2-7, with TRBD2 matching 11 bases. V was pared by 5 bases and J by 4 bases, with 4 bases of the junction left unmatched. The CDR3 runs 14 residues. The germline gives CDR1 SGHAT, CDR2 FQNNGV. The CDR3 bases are TGTGCCAGCAGCCCAACTAGCGGGGGTTACGAGCAGTACTTC. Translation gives CASSPTSGGYEQYF.

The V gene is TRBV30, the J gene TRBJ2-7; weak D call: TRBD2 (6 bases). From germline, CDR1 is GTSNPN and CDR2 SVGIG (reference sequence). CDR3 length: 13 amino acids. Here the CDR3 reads CASSSPAGYEQYF. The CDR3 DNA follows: TGTGCTTCGTCAAGCCCCGCGGGGTACGAGCAGTACTTC.

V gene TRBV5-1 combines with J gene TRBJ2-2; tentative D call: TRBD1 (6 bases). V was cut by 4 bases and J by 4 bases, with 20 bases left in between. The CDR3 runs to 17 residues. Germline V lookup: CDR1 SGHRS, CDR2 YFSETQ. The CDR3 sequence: CASSNLGGQLGTGELFF. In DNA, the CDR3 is TGCGCCAGCAGCAACCTAGGAGGACAGTTGGGCACCGGGGAGCTGTTTTTT.

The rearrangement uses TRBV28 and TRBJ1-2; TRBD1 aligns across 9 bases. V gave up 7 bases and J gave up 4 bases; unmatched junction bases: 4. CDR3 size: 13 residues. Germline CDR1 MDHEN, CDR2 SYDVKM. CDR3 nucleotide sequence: TGTGCCAGCATCTTGACAGGGGGCTATGGCTACACCTTC. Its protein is CASILTGGYGYTF.

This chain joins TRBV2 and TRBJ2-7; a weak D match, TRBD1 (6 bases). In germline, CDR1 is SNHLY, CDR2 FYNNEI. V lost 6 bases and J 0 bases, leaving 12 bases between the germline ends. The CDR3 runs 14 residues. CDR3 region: CASREQGNSYEQYF. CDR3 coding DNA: TGTGCCAGCAGGGAACAGGGAAACTCCTACGAGCAGTACTTC.

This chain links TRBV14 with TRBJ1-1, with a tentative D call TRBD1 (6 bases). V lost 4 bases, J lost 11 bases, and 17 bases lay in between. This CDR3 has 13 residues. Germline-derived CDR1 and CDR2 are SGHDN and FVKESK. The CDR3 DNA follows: TGTGCCAGCAGCCTACTGATCCAGGGGCGGGCTTTCTTT. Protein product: CASSLLIQGRAFF.

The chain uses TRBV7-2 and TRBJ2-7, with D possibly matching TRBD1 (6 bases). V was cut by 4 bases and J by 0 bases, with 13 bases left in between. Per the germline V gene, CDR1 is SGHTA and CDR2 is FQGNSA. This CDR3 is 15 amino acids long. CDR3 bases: TGTGCCAGCAGCTACACAGGGACGAGCTCCTACGAGCAGTACTTC. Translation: CASSYTGTSSYEQYF.

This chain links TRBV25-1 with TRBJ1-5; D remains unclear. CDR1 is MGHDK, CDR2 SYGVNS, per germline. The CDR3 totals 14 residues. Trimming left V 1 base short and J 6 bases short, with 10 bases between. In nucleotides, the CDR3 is TGTGCCAGCAGTGAATCTAAGGAGGGTCAGCCCCAGCATTTT. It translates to CASSESKEGQPQHF.

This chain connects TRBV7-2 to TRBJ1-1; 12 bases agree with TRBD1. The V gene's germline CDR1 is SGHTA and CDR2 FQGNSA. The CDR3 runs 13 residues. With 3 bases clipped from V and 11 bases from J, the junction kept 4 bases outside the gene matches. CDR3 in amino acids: CASSFGTGGKAFF. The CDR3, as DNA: TGTGCCAGCAGCTTCGGGACAGGGGGCAAGGCTTTCTTT.

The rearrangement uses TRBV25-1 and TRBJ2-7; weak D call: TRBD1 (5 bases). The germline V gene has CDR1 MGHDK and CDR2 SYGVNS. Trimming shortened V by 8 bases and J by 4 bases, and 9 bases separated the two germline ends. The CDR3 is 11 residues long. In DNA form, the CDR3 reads TGTGCCAGCCAAGGGGCATACGAGCAGTACTTC. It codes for CASQGAYEQYF.

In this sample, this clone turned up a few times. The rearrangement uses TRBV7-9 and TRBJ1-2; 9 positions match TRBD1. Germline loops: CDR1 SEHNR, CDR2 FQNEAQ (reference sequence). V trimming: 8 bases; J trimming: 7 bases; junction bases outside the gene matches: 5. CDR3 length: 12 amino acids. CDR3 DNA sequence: TGTGCCAGCGGGACAGGGACCGGTGGCTACACCTTC. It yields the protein CASGTGTGGYTF.

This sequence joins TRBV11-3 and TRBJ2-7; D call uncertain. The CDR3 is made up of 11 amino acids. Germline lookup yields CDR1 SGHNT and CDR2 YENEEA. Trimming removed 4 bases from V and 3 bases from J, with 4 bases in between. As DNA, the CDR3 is TGTGCCAGCAGCTCCTACTACGAGCAGTACTTC. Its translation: CASSSYYEQYF.